Included here is one T cell receptor beta chain sequence, with context. Trimming took 8 bases from V and 6 from J, leaving 13 bases between them. The CDR3 is 13 amino acids. Germline assignment: CDR1 MNHEY and CDR2 SMNVEV (reference sequence). The protocol was immunoSEQ multiplex PCR, while the TCRdb copy is restricted to in-frame clones and leaves out a portion. In the table there are tens of thousands of clones, around 73% of which are singletons. This sample stems from a study of OX40 agonist ivuxolimab in advanced cancers. Study context: Partial responses were achieved by three patients, of whom one had hepatocellular carcinoma and two had cutaneous melanoma.

The source material was CD4+ or CD8+ T cells sorted from blood, sampled in a trial of the OX40 agonist ivuxolimab. The chain links TRBV27 to TRBJ2-2; D tentatively reads TRBD1 or TRBD2 (5 bases each). This receptor was obtained from an adult with an advanced solid tumor such as melanoma, head and neck, liver or kidney cancer. The CDR3 region is CASGRGESGELFF. Here the CDR3 DNA reads TGTGCCAGCGGTAGAGGGGAATCCGGGGAGCTGTTTTTT.